This passage covers 17 T cell receptor beta chains from one sample sequenced in a study of T cell responses to AZD1222 COVID-19 vaccine. Only in-frame clones appear in the TCRdb table, and some are missing; sequencing was by immunoSEQ multiplex PCR. The sample holds about 150,000 clones, 90% seen once. The specimen was peripheral blood, collected 28 days after the second AZD1222 dose. The receptors come from an adult who received the AZD1222 COVID-19 vaccine.

V gene TRBV29-1 combines with J gene TRBJ1-4; unclear D gene. CDR1 SQVTM and CDR2 ANQGSEA come from the germline V gene. This CDR3 spans 12 amino acids. Trimming removed 4 bases from V and 8 bases from J, with 11 bases in between. The CDR3, as DNA: TGCAGCGTTGCTACCCAGCGGGAAAAACTGTTTTTT. Translated: CSVATQREKLFF.

The chain employs TRBV6-5 and TRBJ2-4, with D possibly matching TRBD2 (7 bases). Germline values: CDR1 MNHEY, CDR2 SVGAGI. The ends were cut back, 6 bases at V and 6 bases at J, with 15 bases in the middle. This CDR3 contains 14 residues. The CDR3: CASSPRRGLNIQYF. DNA of the CDR3: TGTGCCAGCAGCCCAAGGCGGGGGCTAAACATTCAGTACTTC.

The chain is built from TRBV5-4 and TRBJ2-7; D is unresolved. The CDR3 loop spans 14 amino acids. Germline lookup yields CDR1 SGHNT and CDR2 YYREEE (reference sequence). V was shortened by 2 bases and J by 3 bases, with 12 bases between the two germline ends. In nucleotides, the CDR3 is TGTGCCAGCAGCTTCACCGAGGTGAGCTACGAGCAGTACTTC. It yields the protein CASSFTEVSYEQYF.

The V gene is TRBV12-3 or TRBV12-4, the J gene TRBJ1-1; no firm D call. V was trimmed by 5 bases and J by 10 bases, leaving 17 bases between them. The length of the CDR3 is 13 residues. CDR3 sequence: CASSQSSVGVAFF. The CDR3 DNA follows: TGTGCCAGCAGTCAGAGTTCTGTCGGGGTAGCTTTCTTT.

The chain uses TRBV4-1 and TRBJ2-2; no definite D call. CDR1 is MGHRA, CDR2 YSYEKL, per germline. There are 15 residues in the CDR3. Trimming removed 0 bases from V and 4 bases from J, with 9 bases in between. The CDR3, as DNA: TGCGCCAGCAGCCAAGATCAGGTAGCCACCGGGGAGCTGTTTTTT. As protein: CASSQDQVATGELFF.

The chain combines TRBV7-6 with TRBJ2-1, with 9 bases matching TRBD2. J was trimmed by 4 bases and V by 1 base; bases with no gene match: 5. Germline V lookup: CDR1 SGHVS, CDR2 FNYEAQ. CDR3 length: 16 amino acids. The CDR3 bases are TGTGCCAGCAGCTTAGGGACTAGCGCTAAATACAATGAGCAGTTCTTC. It translates to CASSLGTSAKYNEQFF.

The gene calls are TRBV18 and TRBJ2-1; D is unresolved. The length of the CDR3 is 11 residues. Germline assignment: CDR1 KGHSH and CDR2 LQKENI. Between the trimmed V and J ends, which lost 2 bases and 10 bases, there was a span of 6 bases. CDR3 bases: TGTGCCAGCTCACCAGGAAGGGAGCAGTTCTTC. Translated: CASSPGREQFF.

In the case of this clone: Compared with germline, one end of the junction differs, possibly owing to a read error. The chain employs TRBV6-5 and TRBJ2-7; TRBD2 aligns across 7 bases. Germline V CDR1 and CDR2: MNHEY, SVGAGI. The length of the CDR3 is 15 residues. The CDR3 sequence is CTSRPIAGSSYEQYF. CDR3 sequence (DNA): TGTACCAGCAGACCTATAGCGGGCAGCTCCTACGAGCAGTACTTC.

The J gene is TRBJ1-1, the V gene TRBV29-1; D possibly corresponds to TRBD1 (6 bases). Germline CDR1 is SQVTM and CDR2 is ANQGSEA. V lost 5 bases to trimming and J lost 3 bases, with 13 bases between them. The length of the CDR3 is 13 residues. The CDR3 region is CSVTNRVDTEAFF. DNA of the CDR3: TGCAGCGTTACAAACAGGGTCGACACTGAAGCTTTCTTT.

The rearrangement links TRBV6-5 to TRBJ1-1; D not resolved. V was cut by 5 bases and J by 0 bases, with 13 bases left in between. Germline CDR1 is MNHEY and CDR2 is SVGAGI. The CDR3 sequence is 15 residues long. The CDR3 reads CASSPRSQMNTEAFF. The CDR3 bases are TGTGCCAGCAGTCCCCGGAGTCAGATGAACACTGAAGCTTTCTTT.

The chain links TRBV3-1 (or the pseudogene TRBV3-2) to TRBJ2-7; 9 nucleotides align to TRBD2. Germline CDR1 and CDR2: LGHDT and YNNKEL (reference sequence). The CDR3 loop spans 14 amino acids. The V segment lost 3 bases and the J segment 3 bases; nucleotides outside the gene matches: 3. This CDR3 reads CASSQRTSDYEQYF. The DNA for the CDR3 is TGTGCCAGCAGCCAGAGGACTAGCGACTACGAGCAGTACTTC.

This chain links TRBV19 with TRBJ1-1; D remains unclear. The CDR3 contains 14 residues. V was pared by 4 bases and J by 1 base, with 10 bases between. From germline, CDR1 is LNHDA and CDR2 SQIVND (reference sequence). CDR3 bases: TGTGCCAGTAGTACCCTTATACAGAACACTGAAGCTTTCTTT. Amino acid sequence: CASSTLIQNTEAFF. Together with reference TRBV19 and TRBJ1-1, the CDR3 gives the full variable domain: DGGITQSPKYLFRKEGQNVTLSCEQNLNHDAMYWYRQDPGQGLRLIYYSQIVNDFQKGDIAEGYSVSREKKESFPLTVTSAQKNPTAFYLCASSTLIQNTEAFFGQGTRLTVV.

CDR3 DNA: TGCGCCAGCAGTGAGGACGACTACGGGGCTGAAGCTTTCTTT. Translating gives CASSEDDYGAEAFF. V gene TRBV10-2 combines with J gene TRBJ1-1, with D unclear. Germline CDR1 and CDR2: WSHSY and SAAADI. Trimming left V 2 bases short and J 6 bases short, with 13 bases between. The length of the CDR3 is 14 residues.

CDR3 protein: CASSFGGNQPQHF. The CDR3 DNA is TGTGCCAGCAGTTTCGGCGGGAATCAGCCCCAGCATTTT. This sequence joins TRBV27 and TRBJ1-5; D not certain. With 3 bases removed from V and 4 bases from J, the gap between germline ends came to 7 bases. The CDR3 is 13 residues long. Germline CDR1 is MNHEY and CDR2 is SMNVEV (reference sequence).

The chain uses TRBV7-8 and TRBJ2-7; perhaps TRBD1 as D (6 bases). The V gene's germline CDR1 is SGHVS and CDR2 FQNEAQ. V gave up 6 bases and J gave up 4 bases, with 22 bases separating them. The CDR3 loop spans 16 amino acids. The CDR3 region is CASSSTRGSVLYEQYF. The CDR3 DNA reads as TGTGCCAGCAGTTCGACCAGGGGTTCAGTACTTTACGAGCAGTACTTC.

This rearrangement joins TRBV6-5 to TRBJ1-4; TRBD1 might be the D (5 bases). Per germline, CDR1 MNHEY and CDR2 SVGAGI. V lost 7 bases and J 0 bases, leaving 9 bases between the germline ends. This CDR3 has 14 amino acids. CDR3 region: CASTQAATNEKLFF. The CDR3 DNA follows: TGTGCCAGCACACAGGCCGCAACTAATGAAAAACTGTTTTTT.

The chain is built from TRBV2 and TRBJ2-1; TRBD2 matches at 7 bases. Losses at the gene ends were 6 bases for V and 8 bases for J; bases not matched to a gene: 10. The CDR3 totals 14 residues. CDR1 and CDR2 from the germline V gene are SNHLY and FYNNEI. CDR3 residues: CASRRGGSPYEQFF. The CDR3 DNA is TGTGCCAGCAGGAGGGGCGGGAGTCCCTATGAGCAGTTCTTC.